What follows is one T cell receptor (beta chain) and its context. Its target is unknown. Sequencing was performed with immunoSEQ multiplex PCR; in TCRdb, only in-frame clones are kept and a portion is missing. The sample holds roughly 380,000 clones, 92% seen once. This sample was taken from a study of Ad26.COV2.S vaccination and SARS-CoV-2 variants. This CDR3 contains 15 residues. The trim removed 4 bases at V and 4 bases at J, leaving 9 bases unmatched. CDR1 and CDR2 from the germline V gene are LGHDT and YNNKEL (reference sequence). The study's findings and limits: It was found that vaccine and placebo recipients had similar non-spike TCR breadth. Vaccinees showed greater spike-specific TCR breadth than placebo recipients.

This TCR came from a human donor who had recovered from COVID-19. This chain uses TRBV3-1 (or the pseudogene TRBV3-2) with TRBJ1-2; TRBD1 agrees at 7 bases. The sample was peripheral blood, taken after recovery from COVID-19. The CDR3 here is CASSPEGQAGYGYTF. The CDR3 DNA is TGTGCCAGCAGCCCCGAAGGACAGGCGGGCTATGGCTACACCTTC.